This TCR beta chain was identified during a study of T-cell memory formation after mild COVID-19. Background on the study: Each donor largely had its own TCR clusters.

This clonotype was seen at least ten times. Its antigen is still unknown. Amplification by 5'RACE using constant-segment primers produced TCR alpha and TCR beta cDNA libraries that carried sample barcodes and UMIs. TCRdb re-analysed the 5' RACE reads in MiXCR, keeping a single row per CDR3 protein. Counted here are roughly 320,000 distinct CDR3 sequences, around 28% occurring once; the ten biggest clones make up 13%. Study-wide results and limits: A balance of CD4 and CD8 characterized clones contracting day 15 to 85, whereas later expanders leaned CD4+.

The CDR3 spans 18 residues. Trimming removed 6 bases at V and 3 bases at J, with 26 bases between. This receptor was identified in an adult woman who had mild COVID-19 (a few samples of this study predate the infection). Cell type and time point are not known. Material: PBMCs or a T cell subset sorted from them (not recorded which). This chain joins TRBV12-3 or TRBV12-4 and TRBJ1-1, with a possible D match to TRBD1 (6 bases). The CDR3 DNA reads as TGTGCCAGCAGATCGTATAGGTTGGGACACCGGGAAGACACTGAAGCTTTCTTT. This translates into CASRSYRLGHREDTEAFF.